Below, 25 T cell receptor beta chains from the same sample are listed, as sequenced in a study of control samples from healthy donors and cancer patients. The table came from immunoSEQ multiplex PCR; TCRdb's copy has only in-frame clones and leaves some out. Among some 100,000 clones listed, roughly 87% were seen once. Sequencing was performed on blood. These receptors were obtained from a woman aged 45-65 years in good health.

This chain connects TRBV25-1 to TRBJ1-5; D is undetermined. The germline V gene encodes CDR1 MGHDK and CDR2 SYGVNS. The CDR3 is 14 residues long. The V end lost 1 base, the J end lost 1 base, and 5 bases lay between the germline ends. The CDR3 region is CASSELVSNQPQHF. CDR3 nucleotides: TGTGCCAGCAGTGAATTGGTCAGCAATCAGCCCCAGCATTTT.

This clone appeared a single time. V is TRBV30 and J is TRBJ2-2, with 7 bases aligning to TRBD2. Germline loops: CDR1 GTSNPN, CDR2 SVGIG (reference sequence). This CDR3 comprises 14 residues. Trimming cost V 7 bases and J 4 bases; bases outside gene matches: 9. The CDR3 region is CAYGGGALTGELFF. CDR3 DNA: TGTGCCTATGGGGGGGGTGCCCTCACCGGGGAGCTGTTTTTT. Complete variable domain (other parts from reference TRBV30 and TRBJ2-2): SQTIHQWPATLVQPVGSPLSLECTVEGTSNPNLYWYRQAAGRGLQLLFYSVGIGQISSEVPQNLSASRPQDRQFILSSKKLLLSDSGFYLCAYGGGALTGELFFGEGSRLTVL.

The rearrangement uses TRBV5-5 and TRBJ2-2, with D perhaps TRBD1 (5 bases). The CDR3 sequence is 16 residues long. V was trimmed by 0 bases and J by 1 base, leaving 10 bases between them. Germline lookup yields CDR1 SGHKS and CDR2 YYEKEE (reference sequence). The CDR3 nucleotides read TGTGCCAGCAGCTTGGGTCCAGGGATGAACACCGGGGAGCTGTTTTTT. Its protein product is CASSLGPGMNTGELFF.

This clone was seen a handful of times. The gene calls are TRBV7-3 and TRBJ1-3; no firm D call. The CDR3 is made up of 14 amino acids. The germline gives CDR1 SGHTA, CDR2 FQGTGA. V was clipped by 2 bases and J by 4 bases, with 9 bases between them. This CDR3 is CASSLGGTGNTIYF. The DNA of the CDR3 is TGTGCCAGCAGCTTAGGCGGTACGGGAAACACCATATATTTT.

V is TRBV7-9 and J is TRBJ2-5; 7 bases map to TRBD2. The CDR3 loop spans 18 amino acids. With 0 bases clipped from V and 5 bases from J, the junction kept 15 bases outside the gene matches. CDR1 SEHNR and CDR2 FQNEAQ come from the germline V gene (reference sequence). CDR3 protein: CASSLAYLEGLVDETQYF. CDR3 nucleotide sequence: TGTGCCAGCAGCTTAGCTTATTTGGAAGGACTAGTCGACGAGACCCAGTACTTC.

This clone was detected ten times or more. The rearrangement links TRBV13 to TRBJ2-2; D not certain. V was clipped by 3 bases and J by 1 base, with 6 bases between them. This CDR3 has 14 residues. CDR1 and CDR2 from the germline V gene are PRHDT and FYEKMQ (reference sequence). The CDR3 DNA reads TGTGCCAGCAGCTTTGGGAAGAACACCGGGGAGCTGTTTTTT. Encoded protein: CASSFGKNTGELFF.

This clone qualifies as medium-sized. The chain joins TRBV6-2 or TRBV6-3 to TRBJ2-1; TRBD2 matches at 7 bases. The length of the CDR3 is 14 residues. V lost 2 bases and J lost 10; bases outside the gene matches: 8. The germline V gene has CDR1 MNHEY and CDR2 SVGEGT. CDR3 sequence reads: CASSYLGGEREQFF. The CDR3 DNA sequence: TGTGCCAGCAGTTACCTGGGGGGGGAGCGGGAGCAGTTCTTC.

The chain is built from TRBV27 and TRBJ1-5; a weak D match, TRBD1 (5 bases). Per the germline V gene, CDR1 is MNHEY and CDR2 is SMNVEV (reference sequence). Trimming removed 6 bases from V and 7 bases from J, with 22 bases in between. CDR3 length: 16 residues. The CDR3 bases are TGTGCCAGCAGCTACCGGGGGTTTCCTCCGGGGCAGCCCCAGCATTTT. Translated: CASSYRGFPPGQPQHF.

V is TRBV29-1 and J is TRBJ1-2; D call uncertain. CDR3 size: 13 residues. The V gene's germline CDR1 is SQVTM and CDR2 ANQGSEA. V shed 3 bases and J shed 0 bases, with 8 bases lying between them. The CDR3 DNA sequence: TGCAGCGTTGAGGCACAGACTAACTATGGCTACACCTTC. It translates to CSVEAQTNYGYTF.

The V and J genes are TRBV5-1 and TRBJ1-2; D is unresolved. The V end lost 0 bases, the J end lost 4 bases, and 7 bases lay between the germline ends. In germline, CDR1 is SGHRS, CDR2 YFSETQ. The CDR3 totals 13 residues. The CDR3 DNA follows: TGCGCCAGCAGCTTGGGAGGTCTCTATGGCTACACCTTC. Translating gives CASSLGGLYGYTF. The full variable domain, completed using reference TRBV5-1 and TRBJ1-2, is KAGVTQTPRYLIKTRGQQVTLSCSPISGHRSVSWYQQTPGQGLQFLFEYFSETQRNKGNFPGRFSGRQFSNSRSEMNVSTLELGDSALYLCASSLGGLYGYTFGSGTRLTVV.

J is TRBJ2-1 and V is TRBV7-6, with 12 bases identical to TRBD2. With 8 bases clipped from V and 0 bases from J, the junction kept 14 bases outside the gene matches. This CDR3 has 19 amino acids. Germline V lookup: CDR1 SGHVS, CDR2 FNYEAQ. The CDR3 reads CASVPLGLAGQSSYNEQFF. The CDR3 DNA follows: TGTGCCAGCGTTCCCCTGGGACTAGCGGGTCAGAGCTCCTACAATGAGCAGTTCTTC.

The CDR3 region is CASSLDRPYGYTF. The CDR3 nucleotides are TGTGCCAGCAGTCTGGACAGGCCATATGGCTACACCTTC. The rearrangement joins TRBV12-3 or TRBV12-4 to TRBJ1-2, with TRBD1 matching 7 bases. The CDR3 runs to 13 residues. Trimming cost V 5 bases and J 5 bases; bases outside gene matches: 5.

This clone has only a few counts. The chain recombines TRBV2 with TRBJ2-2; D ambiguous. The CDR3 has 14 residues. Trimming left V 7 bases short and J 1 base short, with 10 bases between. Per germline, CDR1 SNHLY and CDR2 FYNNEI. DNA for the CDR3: TGTGCCAGCACTTCAGTGATGAACACCGGGGAGCTGTTTTTT. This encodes CASTSVMNTGELFF. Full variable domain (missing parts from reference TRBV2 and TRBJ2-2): EPEVTQTPSHQVTQMGQEVILRCVPISNHLYFYWYRQILGQKVEFLVSFYNNEISEKSEIFDDQFSVERPDGSNFTLKIRSTKLEDSAMYFCASTSVMNTGELFFGEGSRLTVL.

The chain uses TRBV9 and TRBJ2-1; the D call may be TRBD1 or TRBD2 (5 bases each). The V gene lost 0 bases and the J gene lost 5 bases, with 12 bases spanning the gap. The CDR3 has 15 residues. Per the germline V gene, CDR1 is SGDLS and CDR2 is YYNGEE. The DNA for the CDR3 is TGTGCCAGCAGCGTAGTGGTGGGGACCGACAATGAGCAGTTCTTC. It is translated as CASSVVVGTDNEQFF.

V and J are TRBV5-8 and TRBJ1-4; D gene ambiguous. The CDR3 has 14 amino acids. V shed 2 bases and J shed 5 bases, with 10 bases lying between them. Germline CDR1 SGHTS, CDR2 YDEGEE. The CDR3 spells CASSFGTLNEKLFF. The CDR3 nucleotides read TGTGCCAGCAGCTTTGGAACCCTAAATGAAAAACTGTTTTTT.

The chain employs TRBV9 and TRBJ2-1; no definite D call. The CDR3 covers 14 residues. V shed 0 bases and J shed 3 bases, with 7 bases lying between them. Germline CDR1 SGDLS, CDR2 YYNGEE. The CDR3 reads CASSVVYLYNEQFF. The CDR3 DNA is TGTGCCAGCAGCGTAGTCTACCTCTACAATGAGCAGTTCTTC.

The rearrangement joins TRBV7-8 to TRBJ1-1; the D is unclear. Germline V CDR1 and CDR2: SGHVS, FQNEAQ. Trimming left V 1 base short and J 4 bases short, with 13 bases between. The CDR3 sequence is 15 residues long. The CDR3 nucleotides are TGTGCCAGCAGCTTAGTGGAGGGTCTGGGCACTGAAGCTTTCTTT. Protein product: CASSLVEGLGTEAFF.

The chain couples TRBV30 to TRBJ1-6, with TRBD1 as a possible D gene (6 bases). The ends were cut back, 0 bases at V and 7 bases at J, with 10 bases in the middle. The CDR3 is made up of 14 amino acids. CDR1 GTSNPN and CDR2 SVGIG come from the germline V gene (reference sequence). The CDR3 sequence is CAWSVGDTNSPLHF. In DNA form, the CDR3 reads TGTGCCTGGAGTGTAGGGGACACAAATTCACCCCTCCACTTT.

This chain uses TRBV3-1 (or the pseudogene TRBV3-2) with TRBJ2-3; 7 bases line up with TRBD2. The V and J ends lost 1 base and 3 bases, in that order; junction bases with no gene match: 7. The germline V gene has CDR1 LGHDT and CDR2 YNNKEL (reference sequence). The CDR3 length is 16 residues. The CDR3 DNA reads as TGTGCCAGCAGCCAAGGAAAACTAGCGAGGACAGATACGCAGTATTTT. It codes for CASSQGKLARTDTQYF.

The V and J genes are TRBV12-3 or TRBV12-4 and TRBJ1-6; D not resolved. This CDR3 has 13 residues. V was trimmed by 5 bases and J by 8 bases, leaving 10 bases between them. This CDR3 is CASSPPTYSPLHF. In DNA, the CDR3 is TGTGCCAGCAGTCCCCCGACGTATTCACCCCTCCACTTT.

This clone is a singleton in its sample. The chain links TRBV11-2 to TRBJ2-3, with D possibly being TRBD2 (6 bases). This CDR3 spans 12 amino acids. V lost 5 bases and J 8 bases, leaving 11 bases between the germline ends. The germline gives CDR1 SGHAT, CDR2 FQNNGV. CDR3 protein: CASSQAGRTQYF. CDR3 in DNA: TGTGCCAGCAGCCAGGCGGGACGTACGCAGTATTTT.

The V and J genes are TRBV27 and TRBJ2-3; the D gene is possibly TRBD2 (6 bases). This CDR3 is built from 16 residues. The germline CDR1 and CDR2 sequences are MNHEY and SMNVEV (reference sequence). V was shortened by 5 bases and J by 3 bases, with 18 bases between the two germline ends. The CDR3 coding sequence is TGTGCCAGCAGTCCCCGGCCGGGGGTGAGTACAGATACGCAGTATTTT. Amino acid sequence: CASSPRPGVSTDTQYF.

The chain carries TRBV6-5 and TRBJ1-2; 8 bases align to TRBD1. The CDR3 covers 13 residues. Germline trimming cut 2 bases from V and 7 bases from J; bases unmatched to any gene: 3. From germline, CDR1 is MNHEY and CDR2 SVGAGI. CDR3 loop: CASSYGQGFGYTF. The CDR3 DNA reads TGTGCCAGCAGTTACGGACAGGGTTTTGGCTACACCTTC.

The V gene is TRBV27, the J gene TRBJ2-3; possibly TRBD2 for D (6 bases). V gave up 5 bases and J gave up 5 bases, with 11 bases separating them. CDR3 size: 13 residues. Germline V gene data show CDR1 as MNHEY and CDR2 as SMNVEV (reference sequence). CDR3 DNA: TGTGCCAGCAGTCCTTTCGGGGGAGATACGCAGTATTTT. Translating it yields CASSPFGGDTQYF.

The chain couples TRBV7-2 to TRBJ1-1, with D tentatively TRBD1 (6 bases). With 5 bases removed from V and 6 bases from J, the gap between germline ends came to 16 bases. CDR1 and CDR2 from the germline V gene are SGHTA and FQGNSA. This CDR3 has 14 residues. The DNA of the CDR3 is TGTGCCAGCAGCCCGGGGGGGCGGTTGGCTGAAGCTTTCTTT. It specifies CASSPGGRLAEAFF.